This passage covers 3 T cell receptor beta chains from one sample sequenced in a study of blood T cell repertoires in COVID-19. Clones were read by immunoSEQ multiplex PCR, and TCRdb kept only the in-frame ones, dropping some. The table shows fewer than 60,000 clones, with over 70% occurring only once. The sequencing sample was made of peripheral blood. Receptors were obtained from a human donor with active COVID-19. The donor label of this sample is uncertain.

Here the CDR3 reads CASRSLAPNEQFF. The CDR3 nucleotides are TGTGCCAGCAGATCCCTAGCACCCAATGAGCAGTTCTTC. The chain couples TRBV6-5 to TRBJ2-1, with D possibly matching TRBD2 (5 bases). Germline loops: CDR1 MNHEY, CDR2 SVGAGI. V lost 6 bases, J lost 6 bases, and 12 bases lay in between. This CDR3 is built from 13 residues.

The CDR3 sequence: CASSSFEWYSNQPQHF. The CDR3 DNA sequence: TGTGCCAGCAGTTCATTCGAGTGGTATAGCAATCAGCCCCAGCATTTT. The gene calls are TRBV28 and TRBJ1-5; unclear D gene. Trimming pared 4 bases from V and 0 bases from J, leaving 13 bases between. Germline V gene sequence: CDR1 MDHEN, CDR2 SYDVKM. This CDR3 has 16 amino acids.

The J gene is TRBJ2-5, the V gene TRBV5-1; 10 positions match TRBD1. V gave up 4 bases and J gave up 4 bases; unmatched junction bases: 7. The germline gives CDR1 SGHRS, CDR2 YFSETQ. The CDR3 contains 15 residues. The CDR3 DNA reads as TGCGCCAGCAGCCTTTGGGGACAGGGGAGAGAGACCCAGTACTTC. Translated, it gives CASSLWGQGRETQYF.